The subject of this entry is one T cell receptor beta chain. The antigen remains undetermined. V dropped 1 base and J dropped 3; count of bases not matched to a gene: 10. The CDR3 runs to 16 residues. Germline CDR1 and CDR2: SGHDT and YYEEEE. The data stem from a study of OX40 agonist ivuxolimab in advanced cancers. Study-wide results and limits: CD4+ and CD8+ blood T cells expanded clonally by week 6 at 0.1 to 3.0 mg/kg. Relative to CD4+, CD8+ T cells held more expanded clones on average.

Assay used: immunoSEQ multiplex PCR; TCRdb lists only in-frame clones, some missing. The table shows around 94,000 clones, with more than 90% occurring only once. The chain combines TRBV5-6 with TRBJ2-7; TRBD2 agrees at 7 bases. The TCR was taken from an adult with an advanced solid tumor such as melanoma, head and neck, liver or kidney cancer. The source was CD4+ or CD8+ T cells sorted from blood, collected in a trial of the OX40 agonist ivuxolimab. CDR3 in DNA: TGTGCCAGCAGCTTGACTCGGCTAGCGGCTGACTACGAGCAGTACTTC. Its protein is CASSLTRLAADYEQYF.